The 10 T cell receptor beta chains reported below all come from one sample, sequenced in a study of cytomegalovirus exposure and HLA in healthy donors. The PCR contained 60 Vbeta and 13 Jbeta primers. This table comes from immunoSEQ multiplex PCR, and its TCRdb copy is limited to in-frame clones, with some not included. The data hold roughly 100,000 clones, with 73% observed a single time. The sample consisted of PBMCs. These receptors all come from a man aged 35 to 55 in good health and CMV-seronegative.

The chain employs TRBV5-5 and TRBJ1-3; TRBD1 aligns across 8 bases. CDR1 is SGHKS, CDR2 YYEKEE, per germline (reference sequence). The CDR3 extends over 18 amino acids. J gave up 0 bases and V 4 bases, and 12 bases lay outside the gene matches. CDR3 amino acids: CASSLHVRTGFSGNTIYF. Written as DNA, the CDR3 is TGTGCCAGCAGCCTCCATGTTAGGACAGGGTTCTCTGGAAACACCATATATTTT. The full variable domain, in which reference TRBV5-5 and TRBJ1-3 provide the parts outside the CDR3, is DAGVTQSPTHLIKTRGQQVTLRCSPISGHKSVSWYQQVLGQGPQFIFQYYEKEERGRGNFPDRFSARQFPNYSSELNVNALLLGDSALYLCASSLHVRTGFSGNTIYFGEGSWLTVV.

The rearrangement joins TRBV27 to TRBJ2-7, with 7 bases that match TRBD1. CDR1 and CDR2 (germline): MNHEY, SMNVEV (reference sequence). The V and J ends lost 6 bases and 7 bases, in that order; junction bases with no gene match: 12. The CDR3 consists of 14 residues. The CDR3 here is CASSRDRSRGEQYF. Here the CDR3 DNA reads TGTGCCAGCAGCCGAGACAGGTCCAGGGGGGAGCAGTACTTC.

The chain has TRBV5-1 and TRBJ2-2; D possibly corresponds to TRBD2 (7 bases). With 9 bases removed from V and 5 bases from J, the gap between germline ends came to 26 bases. Germline CDR1 SGHRS, CDR2 YFSETQ. The CDR3 sequence is 17 residues long. The CDR3 region is CATQRGASSVFTGELFF. In DNA, the CDR3 is TGCGCCACCCAACGGGGGGCGTCTAGTGTTTTTACCGGGGAGCTGTTTTTT.

V usage is TRBV9 and J usage is TRBJ2-7, with D possibly being TRBD1 (5 bases). Germline assignment: CDR1 SGDLS and CDR2 YYNGEE. The CDR3 is 17 amino acids. The V and J ends lost 0 bases and 4 bases respectively, with 20 bases between them. This CDR3 reads CASSVAERGQGFYEQYF. CDR3 bases: TGTGCCAGCAGCGTAGCTGAACGTGGGCAGGGTTTTTACGAGCAGTACTTC.

This clone was detected only once. The chain combines TRBV5-4 with TRBJ2-2; D is unresolved. The V end was cut by 4 bases, the J end by 1 base, with 11 bases between. The CDR3 runs to 15 residues. Germline V gene sequence: CDR1 SGHNT, CDR2 YYREEE (reference sequence). Here the CDR3 DNA reads TGTGCCAGCAGCACCCTCAGTTTGAACACCGGGGAGCTGTTTTTT. Translation gives CASSTLSLNTGELFF.

The genes are TRBV5-8 and TRBJ2-5; unclear D gene. Germline V lookup: CDR1 SGHTS, CDR2 YDEGEE. The CDR3 covers 14 residues. The V gene lost 0 bases and the J gene lost 5 bases, with 11 bases spanning the gap. CDR3 DNA: TGTGCCAGCAGCTTGGGACTTCATTGGGAGACCCAGTACTTC. Its translation: CASSLGLHWETQYF.

V is TRBV28 and J is TRBJ1-1; the D gene is possibly TRBD1 (6 bases). Germline CDR1 MDHEN, CDR2 SYDVKM. V dropped 5 bases and J dropped 4 bases, with 14 bases sitting between them. This CDR3 has 14 amino acids. CDR3: CASSPGQTFTEAFF. The CDR3 bases are TGTGCCAGCAGTCCTGGACAGACCTTCACTGAAGCTTTCTTT. The full variable domain, rest sourced from reference TRBV28 and TRBJ1-1, is DVKVTQSSRYLVKRTGEKVFLECVQDMDHENMFWYRQDPGLGLRLIYFSYDVKMKEKGDIPEGYSVSREKKERFSLILESASTNQTSMYLCASSPGQTFTEAFFGQGTRLTVV.

The chain joins TRBV4-2 to TRBJ1-1; tentatively, D is TRBD1 (6 bases). Per germline, CDR1 LGHNA and CDR2 YNFKEQ. Between the trimmed V and J ends, which lost 4 bases and 2 bases, there was a span of 23 bases. This CDR3 has 18 residues. In DNA form, the CDR3 reads TGTGCCAGCAGCCTAGGAGGGGGGGGTACGATTGGAAACACTGAAGCTTTCTTT. It codes for CASSLGGGGTIGNTEAFF.

The rearrangement uses TRBV7-9 and TRBJ1-2, with a weak D call TRBD1 (5 bases). The germline V and J ends were trimmed by 2 bases and 2 bases, with 9 bases remaining between them. CDR1 and CDR2 from the germline V gene are SEHNR and FQNEAQ (reference sequence). The CDR3 runs 14 residues. The CDR3 DNA reads as TGTGCCAGCAGCTTACTGCAGGGAAACTATGGCTACACCTTC. This translates into CASSLLQGNYGYTF.

The rearrangement uses TRBV29-1 and TRBJ1-2; 9 bases fit TRBD1. The J segment lost 5 bases and the V segment lost 4 bases, leaving 5 bases of the junction unmatched. The CDR3 runs 13 residues. The V gene's germline CDR1 is SQVTM and CDR2 ANQGSEA. CDR3 residues: CSVGTGTGYGYTF. For the CDR3, the DNA is TGCAGCGTTGGGACCGGGACAGGGTATGGCTACACCTTC.